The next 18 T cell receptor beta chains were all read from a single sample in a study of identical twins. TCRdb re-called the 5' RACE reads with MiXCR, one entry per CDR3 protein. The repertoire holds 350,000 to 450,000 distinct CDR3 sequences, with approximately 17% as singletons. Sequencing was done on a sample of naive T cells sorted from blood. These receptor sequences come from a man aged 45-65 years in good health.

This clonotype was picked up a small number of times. DNA of the CDR3: TGTGCCAGCAGCTTATCAGGGGGCTCTAGGTCCCTTATCAGCAATCAGCCCCAGCATTTT. Amino acids: CASSLSGGSRSLISNQPQHF. The chain links TRBV11-1 to TRBJ1-5, with TRBD1 matching 8 bases. CDR1 is SGHAT, CDR2 FQDESV, per germline (reference sequence). The J segment lost 1 base and the V segment lost 2 bases, leaving 16 bases of the junction unmatched. The CDR3 loop spans 20 amino acids.

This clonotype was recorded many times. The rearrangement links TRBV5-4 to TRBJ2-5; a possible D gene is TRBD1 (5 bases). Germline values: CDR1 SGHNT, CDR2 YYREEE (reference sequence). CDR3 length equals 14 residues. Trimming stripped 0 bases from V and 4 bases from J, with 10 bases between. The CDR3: CASSLAGMRETQYF. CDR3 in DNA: TGTGCCAGCAGCTTGGCAGGGATGAGAGAGACCCAGTACTTC. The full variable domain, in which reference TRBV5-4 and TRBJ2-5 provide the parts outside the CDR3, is ETGVTQSPTHLIKTRGQQVTLRCSSQSGHNTVSWYQQALGQGPQFIFQYYREEENGRGNFPPRFSGLQFPNYSSELNVNALELDDSALYLCASSLAGMRETQYFGPGTRLLVL.

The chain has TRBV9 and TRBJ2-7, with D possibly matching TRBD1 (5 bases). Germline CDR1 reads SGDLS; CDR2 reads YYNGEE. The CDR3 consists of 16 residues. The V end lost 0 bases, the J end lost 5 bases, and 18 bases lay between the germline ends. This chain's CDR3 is CASSVEAQGSPNEQYF. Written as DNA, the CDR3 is TGTGCCAGCAGCGTAGAGGCTCAGGGCTCCCCCAACGAGCAGTACTTC.

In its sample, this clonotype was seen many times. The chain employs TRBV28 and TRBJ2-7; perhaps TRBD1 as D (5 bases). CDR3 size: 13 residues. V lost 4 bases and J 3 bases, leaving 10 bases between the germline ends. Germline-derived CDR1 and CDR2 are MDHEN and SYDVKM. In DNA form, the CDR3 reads TGTGCCAGCAGTTCGACAGACTTCTACGAGCAGTACTTC. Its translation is CASSSTDFYEQYF. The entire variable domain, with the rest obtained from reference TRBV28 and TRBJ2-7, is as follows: DVKVTQSSRYLVKRTGEKVFLECVQDMDHENMFWYRQDPGLGLRLIYFSYDVKMKEKGDIPEGYSVSREKKERFSLILESASTNQTSMYLCASSSTDFYEQYFGPGTRLTVT.

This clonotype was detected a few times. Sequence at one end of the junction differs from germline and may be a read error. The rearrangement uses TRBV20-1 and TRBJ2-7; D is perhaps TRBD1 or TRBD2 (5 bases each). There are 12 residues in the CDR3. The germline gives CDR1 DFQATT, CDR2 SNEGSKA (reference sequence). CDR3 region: CSARVGGNDVDF. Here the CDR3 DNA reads TGCAGTGCTAGAGTTGGGGGTAATGATGTGGACTTC.

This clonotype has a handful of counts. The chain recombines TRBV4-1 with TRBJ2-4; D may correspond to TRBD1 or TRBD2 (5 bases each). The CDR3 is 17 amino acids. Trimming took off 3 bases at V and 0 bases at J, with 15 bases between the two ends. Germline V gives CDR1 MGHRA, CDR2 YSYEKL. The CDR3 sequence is CASSQVGTLLAKNIQYF. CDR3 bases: TGCGCCAGCAGCCAGGTCGGGACCCTCCTAGCCAAAAACATTCAGTACTTC.

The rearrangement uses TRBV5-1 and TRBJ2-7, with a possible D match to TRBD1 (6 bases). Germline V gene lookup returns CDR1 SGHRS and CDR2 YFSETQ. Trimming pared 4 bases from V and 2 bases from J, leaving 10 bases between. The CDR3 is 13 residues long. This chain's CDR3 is CASSTDRTYEQYF. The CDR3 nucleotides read TGCGCCAGCAGCACGGACAGAACCTACGAGCAGTACTTC.

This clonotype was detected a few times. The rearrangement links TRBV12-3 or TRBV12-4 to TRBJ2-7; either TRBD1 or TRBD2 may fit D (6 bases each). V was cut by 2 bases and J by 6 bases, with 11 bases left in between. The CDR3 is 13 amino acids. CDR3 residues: CASSLTGALEQYF. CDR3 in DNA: TGTGCCAGCAGTTTAACGGGGGCCCTCGAGCAGTACTTC.

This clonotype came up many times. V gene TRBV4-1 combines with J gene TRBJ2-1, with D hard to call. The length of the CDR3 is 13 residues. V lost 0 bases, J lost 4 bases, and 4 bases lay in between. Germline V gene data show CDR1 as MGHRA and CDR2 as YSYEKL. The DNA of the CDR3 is TGCGCCAGCAGCCAAGATGGATACAATGAGCAGTTCTTC. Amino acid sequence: CASSQDGYNEQFF.

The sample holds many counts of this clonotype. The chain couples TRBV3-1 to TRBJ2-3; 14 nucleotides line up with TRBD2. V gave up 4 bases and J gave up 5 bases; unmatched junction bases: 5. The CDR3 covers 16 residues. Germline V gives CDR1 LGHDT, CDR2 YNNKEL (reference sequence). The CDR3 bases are TGTGCCAGCAGCCGCGGACTAGCGGGAGGTTTAGATACGCAGTATTTT. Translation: CASSRGLAGGLDTQYF.

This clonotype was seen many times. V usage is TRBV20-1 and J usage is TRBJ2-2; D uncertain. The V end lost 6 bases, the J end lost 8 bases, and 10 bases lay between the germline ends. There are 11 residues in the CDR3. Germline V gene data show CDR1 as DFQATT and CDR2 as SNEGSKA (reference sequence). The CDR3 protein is CSALWSGELFF. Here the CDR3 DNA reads TGCAGTGCCCTGTGGAGTGGGGAGCTGTTTTTT.

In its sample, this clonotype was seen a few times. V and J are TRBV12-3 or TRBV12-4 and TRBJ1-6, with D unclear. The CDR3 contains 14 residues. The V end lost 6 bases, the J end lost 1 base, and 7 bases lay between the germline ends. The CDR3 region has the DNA TGTGCCAGCAGGTCGGGGTCCTATAATTCACCCCTCCACTTT. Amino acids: CASRSGSYNSPLHF.

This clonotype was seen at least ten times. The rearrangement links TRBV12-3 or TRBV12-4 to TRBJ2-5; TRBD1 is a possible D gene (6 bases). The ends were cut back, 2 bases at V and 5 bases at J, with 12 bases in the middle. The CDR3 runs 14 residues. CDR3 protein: CASSLNRVSETQYF. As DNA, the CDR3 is TGTGCCAGCAGTTTAAACAGGGTCTCGGAGACCCAGTACTTC.

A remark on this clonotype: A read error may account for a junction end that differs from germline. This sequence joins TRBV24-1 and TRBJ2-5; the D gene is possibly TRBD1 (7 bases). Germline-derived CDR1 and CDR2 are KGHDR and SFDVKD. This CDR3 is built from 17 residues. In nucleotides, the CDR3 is TGTGCCACCAGTTATTTGCGCGGGACAGAAGGCCAAGAGACCCAGTACTTC. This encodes CATSYLRGTEGQETQYF.

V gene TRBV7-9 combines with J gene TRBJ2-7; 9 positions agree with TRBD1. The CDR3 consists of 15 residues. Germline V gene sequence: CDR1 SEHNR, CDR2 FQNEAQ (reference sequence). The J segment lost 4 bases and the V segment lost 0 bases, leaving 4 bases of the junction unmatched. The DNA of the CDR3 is TGTGCCAGCAGCTTAGCCGGGACAGGGTTTTACGAGCAGTACTTC. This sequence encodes CASSLAGTGFYEQYF.

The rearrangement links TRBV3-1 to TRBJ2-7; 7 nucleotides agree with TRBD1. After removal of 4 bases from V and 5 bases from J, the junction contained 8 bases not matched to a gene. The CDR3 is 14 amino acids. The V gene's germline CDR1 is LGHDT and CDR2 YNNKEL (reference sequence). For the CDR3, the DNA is TGTGCCAGCAGCCGAGACAGGGTTACCGACGAGCAGTACTTC. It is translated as CASSRDRVTDEQYF.

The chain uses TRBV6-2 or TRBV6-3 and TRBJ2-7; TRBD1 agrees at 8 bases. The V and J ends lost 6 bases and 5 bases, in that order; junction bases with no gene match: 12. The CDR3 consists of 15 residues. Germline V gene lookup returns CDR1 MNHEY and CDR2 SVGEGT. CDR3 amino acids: CASRTYNQGADEQYF. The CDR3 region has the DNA TGTGCCAGCAGAACCTACAACCAGGGGGCAGACGAGCAGTACTTC.

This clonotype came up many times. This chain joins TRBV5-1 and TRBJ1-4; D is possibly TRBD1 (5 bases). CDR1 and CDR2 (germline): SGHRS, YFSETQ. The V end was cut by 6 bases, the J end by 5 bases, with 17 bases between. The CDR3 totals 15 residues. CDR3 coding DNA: TGCGCCAGCACCGGGAGGGGTGGATACAATGAAAAACTGTTTTTT. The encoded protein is CASTGRGGYNEKLFF.